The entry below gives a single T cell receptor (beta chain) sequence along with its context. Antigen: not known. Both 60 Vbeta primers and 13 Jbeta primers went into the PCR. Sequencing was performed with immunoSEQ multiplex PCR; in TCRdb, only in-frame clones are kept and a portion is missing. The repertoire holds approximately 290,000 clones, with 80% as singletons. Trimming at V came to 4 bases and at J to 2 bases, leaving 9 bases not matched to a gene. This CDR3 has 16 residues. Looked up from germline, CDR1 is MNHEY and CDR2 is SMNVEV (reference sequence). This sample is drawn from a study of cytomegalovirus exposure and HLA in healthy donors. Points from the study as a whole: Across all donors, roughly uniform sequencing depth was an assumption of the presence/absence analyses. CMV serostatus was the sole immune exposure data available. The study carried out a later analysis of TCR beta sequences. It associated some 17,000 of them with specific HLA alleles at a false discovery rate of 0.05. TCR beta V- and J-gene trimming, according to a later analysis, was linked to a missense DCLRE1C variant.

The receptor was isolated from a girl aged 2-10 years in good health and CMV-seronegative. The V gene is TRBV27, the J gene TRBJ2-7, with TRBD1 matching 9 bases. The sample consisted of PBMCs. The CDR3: CASSWRVGTGTYEQYF. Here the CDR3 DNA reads TGTGCCAGCAGTTGGCGAGTGGGGACAGGGACCTACGAGCAGTACTTC.